This TCR beta chain was recorded in a study of early T cells in non-severe SARS-CoV-2 infection. Looking at the study overall: The authors sequenced bulk RNA from unsorted whole blood, leaving chains unpaired. Findings of the study overall: Comparison of clonotypes with VDJdb favored anti-spike CD8 responses while missing private and CD4 specificities.

Researchers tagged individual cDNA molecules with unique molecular identifiers. TCRdb redid the calling of the 5' RACE reads with MiXCR, one entry per CDR3 protein. The table includes 45,000 to 50,000 distinct CDR3 sequences, around 5.6% detected once. The CDR3 loop spans 13 amino acids. V was trimmed by 4 bases and J by 10 bases, leaving 19 bases between them. Germline V CDR1 and CDR2: DFQATT, SNEGSKA (reference sequence). This clonotype was observed at least ten times. The antigen remains unidentified. Sequenced material: whole blood. The rearrangement joins TRBV20-1 to TRBJ1-2, with D unclear. The clonotype was recovered from an adult who was a healthcare worker with PCR-confirmed SARS-CoV-2 infection or an uninfected control (not recorded which). The CDR3 sequence: CSATQTAYVDYTF. The CDR3 nucleotides are TGCAGTGCTACCCAGACGGCTTATGTAGACTACACCTTC.